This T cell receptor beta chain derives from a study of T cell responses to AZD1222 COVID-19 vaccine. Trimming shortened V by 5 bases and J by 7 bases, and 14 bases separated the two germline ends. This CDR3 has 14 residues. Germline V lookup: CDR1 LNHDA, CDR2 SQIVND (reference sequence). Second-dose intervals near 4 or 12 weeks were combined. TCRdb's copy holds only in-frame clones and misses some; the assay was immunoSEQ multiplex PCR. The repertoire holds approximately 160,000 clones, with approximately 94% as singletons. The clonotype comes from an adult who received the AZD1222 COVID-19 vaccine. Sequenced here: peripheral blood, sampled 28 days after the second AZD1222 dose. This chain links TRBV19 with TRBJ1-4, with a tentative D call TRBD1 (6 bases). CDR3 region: CASSARGLSEKLFF. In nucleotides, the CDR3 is TGTGCCAGTAGTGCCAGGGGCCTGAGTGAAAAACTGTTTTTT.